These 4 T cell receptor beta chains came from one sample sequenced in a study of blood T cell repertoires in COVID-19 (TCRdb year 2020). Library generation was performed with the immunoSEQ multiplex PCR assay. The clones in this table, taken by TCRdb from immuneACCESS, are in-frame only. Not every clone is retained; where verified, under half of the shortfall comes from an unresolved V gene, and the cause of the rest is unknown. Present in this sample are roughly 87,000 clones, approximately 84% of which were seen just once. The ten largest make up 15% to 20% of the sample. The sequencing input was peripheral blood. The receptor set was obtained from a woman aged 55-69 years with acute or convalescent COVID-19.

This CDR3 is CASSFPGQGGQPQHF. For the CDR3, the DNA is TGTGCCAGCAGTTTCCCCGGGCAGGGGGGACAGCCCCAGCATTTT. V and J are TRBV28 and TRBJ1-5; the match to TRBD1 covers 7 bases. CDR3 length: 15 amino acids. Losses at the gene ends were 3 bases for V and 7 bases for J; bases not matched to a gene: 9. Germline lookup yields CDR1 MDHEN and CDR2 SYDVKM.

The gene calls are TRBV10-3 and TRBJ1-2; D ambiguous. Trimming took 2 bases from V and 7 from J, leaving 11 bases between them. Germline-derived CDR1 and CDR2 are ENHRY and SYGVKD. The CDR3 contains 13 residues. The CDR3 DNA reads TGTGCCATCAGTGAGGCGGCCCCGGCTGGCTACACCTTC. Encoded protein: CAISEAAPAGYTF.

The chain combines TRBV10-3 with TRBJ1-5; no clear D gene. This CDR3 has 16 amino acids. Trimming left V 0 bases short and J 0 bases short, with 9 bases between. From germline, CDR1 is ENHRY and CDR2 SYGVKD. The CDR3: CAISESGGNSNQPQHF. In nucleotides, the CDR3 is TGTGCCATCAGTGAGTCCGGAGGGAATAGCAATCAGCCCCAGCATTTT.

Here the CDR3 DNA reads TGTGCCAGCAGTTTCAACCGCGAGTCGGATGAAAAACTGTTTTTT. Amino acids: CASSFNRESDEKLFF. V and J are TRBV7-7 and TRBJ1-4; the D is unclear. Germline values: CDR1 SSHAT, CDR2 FNYEAQ (reference sequence). CDR3 length equals 15 residues. Trimming took 6 bases from V and 6 from J, leaving 17 bases between them.